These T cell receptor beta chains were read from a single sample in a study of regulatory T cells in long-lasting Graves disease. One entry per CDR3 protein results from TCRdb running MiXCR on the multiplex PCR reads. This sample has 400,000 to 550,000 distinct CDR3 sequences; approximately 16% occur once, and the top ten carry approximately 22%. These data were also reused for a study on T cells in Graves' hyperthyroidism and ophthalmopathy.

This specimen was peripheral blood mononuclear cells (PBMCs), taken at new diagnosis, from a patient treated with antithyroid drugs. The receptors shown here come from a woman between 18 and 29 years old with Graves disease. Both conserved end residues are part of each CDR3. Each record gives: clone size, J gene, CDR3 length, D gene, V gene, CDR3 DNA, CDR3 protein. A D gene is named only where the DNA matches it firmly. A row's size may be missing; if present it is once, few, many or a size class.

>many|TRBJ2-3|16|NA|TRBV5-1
TGCGCCAGCAGCGCCCTGGCCAAAGCTAGCACAGATACGCAGTATTTT
CASSALAKASTDTQYF
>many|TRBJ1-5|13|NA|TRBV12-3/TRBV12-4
TGTGCCAGCAGTCTGACAGACAATCAGCCCCAGCATTTT
CASSLTDNQPQHF
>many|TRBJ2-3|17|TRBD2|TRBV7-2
TGTGCCAGCAGATTCGCACTAGCGGAAACCAACACAGATACGCAGTATTTT
CASRFALAETNTDTQYF
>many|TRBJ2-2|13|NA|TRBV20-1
TGCAGTGCTAGCGGGACTCGCCTATCGGAGCTGTTTTTT
CSASGTRLSELFF
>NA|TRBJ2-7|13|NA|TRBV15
TGTGCCACCAGCCCAGGGGGGTCTTACGAGCAGTACTTC
CATSPGGSYEQYF
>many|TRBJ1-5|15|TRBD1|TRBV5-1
TGCGCCAGCAGCTTAACAGGGGATCCCAATCAGCCCCAGCATTTT
CASSLTGDPNQPQHF
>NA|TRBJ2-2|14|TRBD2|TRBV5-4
TGTGCCAGCATCGCGGGGGGGAACACCGGGGAGCTGTTTTTT
CASIAGGNTGELFF
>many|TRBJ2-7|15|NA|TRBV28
TGTGCCAGCAGCCTCCCCGGGACGGACTCCTACGAGCAGTACTTC
CASSLPGTDSYEQYF
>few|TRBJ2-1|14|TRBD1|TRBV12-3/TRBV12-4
TGTGCCAGCAGTAAAGGGACAGAAGTTAATGAGCAGTTCTTC
CASSKGTEVNEQFF
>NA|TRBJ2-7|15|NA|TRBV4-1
TGCGCCAGCAGCCCAATGGGTGGGGCGAGCTACGAGCAGTACTTC
CASSPMGGASYEQYF
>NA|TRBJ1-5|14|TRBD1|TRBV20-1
TGCAGTGAAGGGGGACAGGGATTAAATCAGCCCCAGCATTTT
CSEGGQGLNQPQHF
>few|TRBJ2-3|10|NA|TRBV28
TGTGCCGGGGTGGAAGATACGCAGTATTTT
CAGVEDTQYF
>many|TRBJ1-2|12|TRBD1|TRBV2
TGTGCCGGCAGACAGGGGAACTATGGCTACACCTTC
CAGRQGNYGYTF
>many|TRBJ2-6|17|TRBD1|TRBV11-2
TGTGCCAGCAGCTTACTGGGACAGGCGCAAGGGGCCAACGTCCTGACTTTC
CASSLLGQAQGANVLTF
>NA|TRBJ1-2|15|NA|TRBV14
TGTGCCAGCAGCCCTACAGTTCATCCTAACTATGGCTACACCTTC
CASSPTVHPNYGYTF
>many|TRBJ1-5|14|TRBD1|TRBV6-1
TGTGCCAGCTCAGACAGGGGGCTCAATCAGCCCCAGCATTTT
CASSDRGLNQPQHF
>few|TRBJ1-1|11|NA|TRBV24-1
TGTGCCACCAGTGATTTGTCTGAAGCTTTCTTT
CATSDLSEAFF
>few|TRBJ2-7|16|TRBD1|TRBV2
TGTGCCAGCAGTGAAGCGCTCTTGGGACAGGGCCACGAGCAGTACTTC
CASSEALLGQGHEQYF
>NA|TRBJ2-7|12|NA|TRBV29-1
TGCAGCGTTGACCGGGGGAGCTACGAGCAGTACTTC
CSVDRGSYEQYF
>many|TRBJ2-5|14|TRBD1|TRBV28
TGTGCCAGCAGCACTTCAGGGGGCGTTGAGACCCAGTACTTC
CASSTSGGVETQYF
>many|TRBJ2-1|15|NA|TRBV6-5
TGTGCCAGCAGTTACTTGGGCCCCTCCTACAATGAGCAGTTCTTC
CASSYLGPSYNEQFF
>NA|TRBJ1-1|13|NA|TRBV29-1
TGCAGCGTTGACGGGCCGCTAAGGGGGGAAGCTTTCTTT
CSVDGPLRGEAFF
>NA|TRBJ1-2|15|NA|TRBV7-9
TGTGCCAGCAGCTTAGCCCCCCAGGGGCCGGATGGCTACACCTTC
CASSLAPQGPDGYTF
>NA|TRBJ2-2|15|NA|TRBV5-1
TGCGCCAGCACCAGGGGCAGGGCGAGCACCGGGGAGCTGTTTTTT
CASTRGRASTGELFF
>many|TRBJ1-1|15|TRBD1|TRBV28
TGTGCCAGCAGTCGTCCACCCGCGGGACAGGCGAAAGTTAGCTTT
CASSRPPAGQAKVSF
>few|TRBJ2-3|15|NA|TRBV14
TGTGCCAGCAGCCAAGCTTTGAGTCTGTCAGATACGCAGTATTTT
CASSQALSLSDTQYF
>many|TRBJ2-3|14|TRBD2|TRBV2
TGTGCCAGTATAGCGGGAGGGTCCGAGGATACGCAGTATTTT
CASIAGGSEDTQYF
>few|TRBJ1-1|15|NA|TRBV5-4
TGTGCCAGCAGCTTGGGGGGCAGGGCGGACACTGAAGCTTTCTTT
CASSLGGRADTEAFF
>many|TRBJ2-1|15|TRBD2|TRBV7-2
TGTGCCAGCAGCTTGGGGGCGGGAGGGTACAATGAGCAGTTCTTC
CASSLGAGGYNEQFF
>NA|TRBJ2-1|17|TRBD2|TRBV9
TGTGCCAGCAACGTAGGTAGCGGGATCAACTCCTACAATGAGCAGTTCTTC
CASNVGSGINSYNEQFF
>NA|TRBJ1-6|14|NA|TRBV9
TGTGCCAGCAGCGTAGCAGGAGGGCGGTCACCCCTCCACTTT
CASSVAGGRSPLHF
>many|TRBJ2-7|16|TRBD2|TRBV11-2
TGTGCCAGCAGCTTAGAACTAGCGAGTGGATCCTACGAGCAGTACTTC
CASSLELASGSYEQYF
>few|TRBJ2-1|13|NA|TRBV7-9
TGTGCCAGCAGCTTAGGGGGTCAAAATGAGCAGTTCTTC
CASSLGGQNEQFF
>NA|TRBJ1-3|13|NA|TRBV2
TGTGCCAGCAGTGTGAGATCTGGAAACACCATATATTTT
CASSVRSGNTIYF
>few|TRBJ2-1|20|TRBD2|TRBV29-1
TGCAGCGTTGAAGATCAGGCGGGACTAGCGGGAAAGAGGTTATTGAATGAGCAGTTCTTC
CSVEDQAGLAGKRLLNEQFF
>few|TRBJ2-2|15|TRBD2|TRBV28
TGTGCCAGCAGTTCAGGACTAGCGAACACCGGGGGGCTGTTTTTT
CASSSGLANTGGLFF
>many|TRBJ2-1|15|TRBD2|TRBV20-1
TGCAGTGCTAAGGATTTGGGCGGGAGGTTCGATGAGCAGTTCTTC
CSAKDLGGRFDEQFF
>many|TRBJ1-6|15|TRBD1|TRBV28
TGTGCCACCAGACCGGGGGCAGGGGGAGGTTCACCCCTCCACTTT
CATRPGAGGGSPLHF
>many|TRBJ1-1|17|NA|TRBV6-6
TGTGCCAGCAGTTACTCGATAGGAGACGTCATGAACACTGAAGCTTTCTTT
CASSYSIGDVMNTEAFF
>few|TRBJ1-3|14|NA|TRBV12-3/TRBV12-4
TGTGCCAGTCGGGACACCGCCTCTGGAAACACCATATATTTT
CASRDTASGNTIYF
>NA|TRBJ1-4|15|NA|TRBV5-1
TGCGCCAGCAGCCCAGCCATAACTTCTAATGAAAAACTGTTTTTT
CASSPAITSNEKLFF
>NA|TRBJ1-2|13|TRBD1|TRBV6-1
TGTGCCAGCGGAGGCGTCAGGGGGCTTGGCTACACCTTC
CASGGVRGLGYTF
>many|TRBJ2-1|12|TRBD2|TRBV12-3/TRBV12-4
TGTGCCAGCAGCGAGCTAGCGGGTGAGCAGTTCTTC
CASSELAGEQFF
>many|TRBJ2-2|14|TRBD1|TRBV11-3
TGTGCCAGCAGCTTGACAGGGGACACCGGGGAGCTGTTTTTT
CASSLTGDTGELFF
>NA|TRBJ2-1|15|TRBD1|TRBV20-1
TGCAGTGCCCCGCCGGGACAGGGGGCTGGGAATGAGCAGTTCTTC
CSAPPGQGAGNEQFF
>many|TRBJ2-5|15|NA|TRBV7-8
TGTGCCAGCAGCTTAACAAGGATCGGGCAAGAGACCCAGTACTTC
CASSLTRIGQETQYF
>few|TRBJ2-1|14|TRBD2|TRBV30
TGTGCCTGGAGTGTGTTAGCGGGAGGAAATGAGCAGTTCTTC
CAWSVLAGGNEQFF
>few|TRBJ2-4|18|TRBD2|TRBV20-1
TGCAGTGCTAGAGAGTCGCGGGGGAGGGATTTGGACAAAAACATTCAGTACTTC
CSARESRGRDLDKNIQYF
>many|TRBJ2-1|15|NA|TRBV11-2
TGTGCCAGCAGCCCCGGGCGGCGGCGGGATAATGAGCAGTTCTTC
CASSPGRRRDNEQFF
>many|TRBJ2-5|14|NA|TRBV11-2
TGTGCCAGCAGCCGAGGACATCCTCAAGAGACCCAGTACTTC
CASSRGHPQETQYF
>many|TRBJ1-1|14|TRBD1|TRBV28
TGTGCCAGCAGTGCAGGGGGCCCGAACACTGAAGCTTTCTTT
CASSAGGPNTEAFF
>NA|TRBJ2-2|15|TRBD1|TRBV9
TGTGCCAGCAGCGTAGAGGGGGCGCAGGGCGGGGAGCTGTTTTTT
CASSVEGAQGGELFF
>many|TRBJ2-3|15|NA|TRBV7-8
TGTGCCAGCAGCTGGGGTGAGGCGCCGACAGATACGCAGTATTTT
CASSWGEAPTDTQYF
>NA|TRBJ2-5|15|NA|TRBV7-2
TGTGCCAGCAGCGGTTCATCGGGAGTCCAAGAGACCCAGTACTTC
CASSGSSGVQETQYF
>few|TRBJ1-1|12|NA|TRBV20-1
TGCAGTGCTAGAGAAAGCGGCACTGAAGCTTTCTTT
CSARESGTEAFF
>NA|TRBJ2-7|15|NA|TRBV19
TGTGCCAGTAGTATAAGTCGTACCTCGACCTACGAGCAGTACTTC
CASSISRTSTYEQYF
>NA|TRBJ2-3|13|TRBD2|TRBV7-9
TGTGCCAGCAGCACCTCTAGCGGGGATACGCAGTATTTT
CASSTSSGDTQYF
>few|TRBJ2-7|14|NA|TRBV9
TGTGCCAGCAGCGTAGAGGTAGACCCCTACGAGCAGTACTTC
CASSVEVDPYEQYF